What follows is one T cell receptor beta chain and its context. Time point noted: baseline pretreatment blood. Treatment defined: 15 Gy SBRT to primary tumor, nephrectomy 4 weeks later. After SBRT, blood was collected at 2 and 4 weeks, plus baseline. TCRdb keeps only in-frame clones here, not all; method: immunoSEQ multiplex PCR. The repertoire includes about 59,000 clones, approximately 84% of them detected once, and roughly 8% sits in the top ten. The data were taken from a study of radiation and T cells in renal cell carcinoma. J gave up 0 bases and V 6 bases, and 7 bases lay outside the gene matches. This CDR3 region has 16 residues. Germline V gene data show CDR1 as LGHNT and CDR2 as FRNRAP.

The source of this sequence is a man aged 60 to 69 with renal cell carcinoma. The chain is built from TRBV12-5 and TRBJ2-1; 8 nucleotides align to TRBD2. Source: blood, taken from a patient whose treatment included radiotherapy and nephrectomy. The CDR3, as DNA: TGTGCTAGTGGAGTTAAGCGGGGGAACTCCTACAATGAGCAGTTCTTC. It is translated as CASGVKRGNSYNEQFF.